The source of this T cell receptor beta chain is a study of shared clonotypes between healthy human individuals. About the research overall: Donor ages ranged 18 to 49 years: a couple of women, a few men.

Germline V CDR1 and CDR2: SGHAT, FQNNGV. The junction had 2 bases not matched to a gene; V was cut back by 0 bases and J by 7 bases. This CDR3 comprises 16 residues. The repertoire was sequenced with immunoSEQ multiplex PCR; TCRdb's copy has only in-frame clones and lacks some. The sample has under 600,000 clones, more than 95% seen once. The healthy adult donors were HIV-negative and reported no recent acute infections or vaccinations. Sequenced input: naive CD4+ T cells sorted from blood. Subset defined: CD45RA+ positively selected. The source is a woman aged 30 to 39 in good health. The chain is built from TRBV11-2 and TRBJ2-1, with 14 bases lining up with TRBD2. CDR3: CASSLETSGRENEQFF. The DNA of the CDR3 is TGTGCCAGCAGCTTAGAGACTAGCGGGAGGGAAAATGAGCAGTTCTTC.